The entry that follows covers one TCR beta chain sequence. Within the sample, other DNA sequences also encode this same CDR3. The protocol was immunoSEQ multiplex PCR, while the TCRdb copy is restricted to in-frame clones and leaves out a portion. The sample shows over 150,000 clones, 82% of them seen only once. The sample comes from a study of blood T cell repertoires in COVID-19. Study-wide context: Spain, Italy and the United States supplied samples that represented acute and convalescent COVID-19.

J was trimmed by 0 bases and V by 4 bases; bases with no gene match: 7. The CDR3 is 18 residues long. Germline V CDR1 and CDR2: SGHRS, YFSETQ. The clonotype was recovered from a woman aged 80 or over with active or convalescent COVID-19. The rearrangement links TRBV5-1 to TRBJ2-7, with 16 bases lining up with TRBD2. Sequenced sample: peripheral blood. The CDR3 spells CASSPGLAGGPSSYEQYF. The DNA for the CDR3 is TGCGCCAGCAGCCCGGGACTAGCGGGAGGGCCAAGCTCCTACGAGCAGTACTTC. Drawing the rest from reference TRBV5-1 and TRBJ2-7, the complete variable domain is KAGVTQTPRYLIKTRGQQVTLSCSPISGHRSVSWYQQTPGQGLQFLFEYFSETQRNKGNFPGRFSGRQFSNSRSEMNVSTLELGDSALYLCASSPGLAGGPSSYEQYFGPGTRLTVT.